This TCR beta chain was obtained from a study of blood T cell repertoires in COVID-19. Study at large: Spain, Italy and the United States supplied samples that represented acute and convalescent COVID-19. The cDNA or gDNA used as material had been derived from T cells, B-cell-depleted T cells, or PBMCs.

The CDR3 has 13 amino acids. Germline loops: CDR1 MNHNY, CDR2 SVGAGI (reference sequence). J was trimmed by 7 bases and V by 2 bases; bases with no gene match: 1. Authors' data handling: Scientists estimated how many nucleated cells there were by amplifying reference gene primers. Profiled with immunoSEQ multiplex PCR; TCRdb holds only in-frame clones, not every one. D and trimming come from the DNA, and the V and J calls and clone size come from that table. Of around 70,000 clones in the sample, 75% to 85% were seen once. Sequencing was carried out using peripheral blood. This sequence joins TRBV6-6 and TRBJ1-2; TRBD1 matches 10 bases. The source is a human donor in a cohort sampled during active COVID-19. The CDR3 reads CASSYRDRGGYTF. The CDR3 DNA is TGTGCCAGCAGTTACCGGGACAGGGGTGGCTACACCTTC.